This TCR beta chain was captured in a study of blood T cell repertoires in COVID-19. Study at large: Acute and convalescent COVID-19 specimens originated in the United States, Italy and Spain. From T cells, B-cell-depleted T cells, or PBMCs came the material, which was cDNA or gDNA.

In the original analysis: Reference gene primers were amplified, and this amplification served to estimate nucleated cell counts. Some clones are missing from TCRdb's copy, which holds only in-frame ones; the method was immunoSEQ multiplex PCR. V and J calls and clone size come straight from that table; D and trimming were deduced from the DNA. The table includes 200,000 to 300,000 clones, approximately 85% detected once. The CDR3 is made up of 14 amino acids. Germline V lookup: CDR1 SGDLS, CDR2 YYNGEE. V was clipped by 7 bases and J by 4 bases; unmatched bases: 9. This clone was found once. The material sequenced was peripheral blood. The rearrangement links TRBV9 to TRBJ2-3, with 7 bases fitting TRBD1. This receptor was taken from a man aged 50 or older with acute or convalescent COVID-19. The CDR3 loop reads CASAPGQYPDTQYF. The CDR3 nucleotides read TGTGCCAGCGCCCCGGGACAGTACCCAGATACGCAGTATTTT.